This TCR beta chain originates from a study of identical twins. A single record per CDR3 protein comes from TCRdb applying MiXCR to the 5' RACE reads. The table lists about 290,000 distinct CDR3 sequences, roughly 9% of them singletons. Trimming pared 0 bases from V and 2 bases from J, leaving 17 bases between. Per the germline V gene, CDR1 is LGHDT and CDR2 is YNNKEL (reference sequence). The CDR3 is 19 residues long. The sample was also reused in another study, on yellow fever vaccine responses in identical twins.

The chain recombines TRBV3-1 with TRBJ2-6, with D possibly called TRBD1 or TRBD2 (6 bases each). The sequence derives from a woman between 18 and 30 years old in good health. Sequencing was performed on CD8+ T cells sorted from blood. Here the CDR3 reads CASSQDEGRGLAGANVLTF. The CDR3 nucleotides read TGTGCCAGCAGCCAAGATGAGGGCAGGGGACTCGCTGGGGCCAACGTCCTGACTTTC.